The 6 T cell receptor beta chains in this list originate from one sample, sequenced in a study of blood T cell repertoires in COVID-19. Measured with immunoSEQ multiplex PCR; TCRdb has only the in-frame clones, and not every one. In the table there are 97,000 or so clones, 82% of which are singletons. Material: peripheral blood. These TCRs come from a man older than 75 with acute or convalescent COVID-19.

The CDR3 DNA reads as TGCGCCAGCAGCTTGGACAGGGGGTCCAATGAGCAGTTCTTC. Protein sequence: CASSLDRGSNEQFF. The rearrangement uses TRBV5-1 and TRBJ2-1, with 8 bases that match TRBD1. This CDR3 has 14 residues. CDR1 is SGHRS, CDR2 YFSETQ, per germline. The V gene end was trimmed by 0 bases and the J gene end by 6 bases; junction bases not matched to a gene: 2.

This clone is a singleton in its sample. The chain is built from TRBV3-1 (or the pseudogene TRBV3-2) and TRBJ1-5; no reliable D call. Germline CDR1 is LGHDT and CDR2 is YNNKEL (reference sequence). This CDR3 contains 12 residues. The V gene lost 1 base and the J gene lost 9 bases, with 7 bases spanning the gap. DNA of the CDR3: TGTGCCAGCAGCCAAGGGCCGTCGCCCCAGCATTTT. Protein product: CASSQGPSPQHF.

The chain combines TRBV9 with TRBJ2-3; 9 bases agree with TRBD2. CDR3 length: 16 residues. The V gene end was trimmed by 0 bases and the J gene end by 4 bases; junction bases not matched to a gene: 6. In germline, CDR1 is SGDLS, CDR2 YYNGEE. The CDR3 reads CASSVGLAGGPDTQYF. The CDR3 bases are TGTGCCAGCAGCGTAGGATTGGCGGGAGGGCCAGATACGCAGTATTTT.

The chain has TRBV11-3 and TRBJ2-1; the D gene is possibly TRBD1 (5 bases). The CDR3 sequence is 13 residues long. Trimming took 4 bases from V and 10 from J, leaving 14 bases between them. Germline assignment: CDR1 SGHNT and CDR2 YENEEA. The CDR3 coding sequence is TGTGCCAGCAGCTCCCTTTCGGCAGGGGAGCAGTTCTTC. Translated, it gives CASSSLSAGEQFF.

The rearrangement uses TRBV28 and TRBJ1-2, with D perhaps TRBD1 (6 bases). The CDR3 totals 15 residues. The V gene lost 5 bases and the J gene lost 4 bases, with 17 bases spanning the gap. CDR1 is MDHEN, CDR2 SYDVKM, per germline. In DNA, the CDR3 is TGTGCCAGCAGTCTGCAAAGGGGGAATACCTATGGCTACACCTTC. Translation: CASSLQRGNTYGYTF.

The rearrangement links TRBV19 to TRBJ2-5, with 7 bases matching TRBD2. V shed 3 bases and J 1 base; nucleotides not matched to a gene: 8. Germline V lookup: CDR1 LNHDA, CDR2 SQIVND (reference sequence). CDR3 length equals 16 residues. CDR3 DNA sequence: TGTGCCAGTAGTATGGGGGGGGGAAGGAGCCAAGAGACCCAGTACTTC. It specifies CASSMGGGRSQETQYF.